This TCR beta chain comes out of a study of shared clonotypes between healthy human individuals. Study-level background: Used for every donor were three CD4 naive, three CD4 memory, two CD8 naive and one CD8 memory plate.

Genomic DNA of every subset was divided equally among multiple immunoSEQ plates. Sequencing used immunoSEQ multiplex PCR; TCRdb keeps in-frame clones, though not all of them. The sample yields roughly 2 million clones, 90% to 95% seen once. Study observations and caveats: Generally, naive subsets (rather than memory subsets) showed larger estimated richness.

Deletions cut 0 bases from V and 2 bases from J, with 6 bases between. This CDR3 comprises 14 residues. Looked up from germline, CDR1 is SGDLS and CDR2 is YYNGEE. This clone was seen a few times. Its specificity is not known. At the DNA level, this CDR3 is encoded by other sequences in the same sample as well. Adult donors, all healthy and HIV-negative, had no recent acute infections or vaccinations. Sequencing used naive CD4+ T cells sorted from blood. Noted subset: CD45RA+ positively selected. The J gene is TRBJ1-5, the V gene TRBV9; D perhaps matches TRBD1 (6 bases). The clonotype comes from a man aged 18 to 29 in good health. CDR3 loop: CASSVEGGNQPQHF. The CDR3 region has the DNA TGTGCCAGCAGCGTAGAGGGGGGCAATCAGCCCCAGCATTTT.